This T cell receptor (beta chain) was captured in a study of cytomegalovirus exposure and HLA in healthy donors (dated by TCRdb to about 2017). General notes on the study: An earlier analysis of under 600 of the donors reported more than 250 Gb of sequence data and around 110 million unique TCR beta sequences from approximately 180 million T cells. Typing coverage differed by locus: A, B, C, DRB1 and DQB1 were typed in roughly 620-640 donors, DQA1 in 522, DPA1 in some 610, and DPB1 in 400 to 490. Both class I and class II loci were covered by HLA typing, at four-digit resolution. To predict cytomegalovirus infection status, the study combined high-throughput TCR immunosequencing, statistical association of individual TCRs with disease status, and machine learning. A later analysis re-analyzed previously published TCR beta repertoires from approximately 670 donors and added high-resolution HLA genotyping to study TCR occurrence patterns. All discovery cohort repertoires had been generated using a single sequencing platform. An early release that covered about 600 HLA-typed donors contained around 330 gigabases of sequencing data and about 84 million unique TCR sequences. Of the 398 genotyped donors, roughly 80% were placed in the genetic ancestry cluster associated with self-reported Caucasian donors. The aim of the study was to test whether cataloging public T cell receptors could identify signatures of past pathogen exposure. Using immunosequencing, the study profiled T cell repertoires from some 670 subjects and related those repertoires to cytomegalovirus serostatus. Rather than drawing on any new phenotypic data, the later analysis identified candidate immune exposures from TCR beta sequences and the way those sequences occurred across donors. Genome-wide SNP genotypes for about 65% of the roughly 670 donors were used in a later genetic analysis, which treated that subset as a discovery cohort. A handful of DR-DQ haplotypes were handled as single units for association and clustering because linkage in the cohort was strong. Donor age, sex, ethnicity and CMV serostatus were compiled alongside the repertoire data. In addition to the first cohort of around 670 subjects, a separate validation cohort of approximately 130 different subjects was used. Among about 370 genotyped donors of the cohort, an average of roughly 230,000 unique TCR beta nucleotide sequences was sequenced per donor, of which about 18% were non-productive. An earlier analysis of around 540 of the donors applied high-throughput TCR beta sequencing to assess whether each TCR beta V gene segment acted as functional or pseudogenic.

Regarding this clone: The specificity of this receptor is unknown. Per-base qualities were not stored, and no clone one base away is much larger.

The cohort was made up of roughly 670 healthy bone marrow donors. At the time of sampling, all cohort members were nominally healthy, though unrecorded immune exposures were likely present. The donor was CMV seronegative and was included in the group of 352 seronegative cohort members. A peripheral blood sample was collected from each donor, and TCR beta sequencing was performed on peripheral blood mononuclear cells. Genomic DNA extraction from the blood cell samples was performed with the Qiagen DNeasy Blood Extraction Kit. Receptors were amplified or captured by the immunoSEQ multiplex PCR assay. A mixture of 60 forward primers for TCR Vbeta segments and 13 reverse primers for TCR Jbeta segments was used in the multiplex PCR. A multiplex PCR assay on genomic DNA amplified the CDR3 region of rearranged TCR beta genes. On the Illumina HiSeq System, the amplified TCR beta libraries were sequenced as 87-base-pair reads. Concerning the study's data processing: A later analysis tallied around 87 million unique TCR beta chains across the 666 repertoires, and some 10 million of those chains were shared by two or more donors. To remove PCR and sequencing errors, raw reads were error-corrected and collapsed into unique sequences using a nearest-neighbor algorithm that merged closely related sequences. CDR3 sequences were aligned to IMGT reference sequences to assign V, D and J gene segments. For a sequence to be retained, at least a six-nucleotide match to both a V gene segment and a J gene segment was required. A rearrangement was called productive if the CDR3 had no stop codons and remained in frame with V and J, and every other rearrangement was called non-productive. Following IMGT convention, CDR3 was defined as the stretch from the second conserved V-encoded cysteine to the conserved J-encoded phenylalanine. In an earlier analysis of around 600 of the donors, sequences lacking an unambiguous match to a single V gene segment were excluded. In an earlier analysis of 587 of the donors, a V segment was called functional when productive rearrangements were above 56.7%, and segregating when the standard deviation between donors exceeded 5%. A statistical classification framework was developed to diagnose cytomegalovirus status using the catalog of TCR beta chain sequences. In a later analysis, V and J genes were assigned by comparing TCR nucleotide sequences against IMGT/GENE-DB human TR gene sequences. In a later analysis, CDR3 sequences and most-parsimonious VDJ recombination scenarios were assigned using the TCRdist pipeline. In a later analysis, every TCR beta chain was defined by the combination of its CDR3 amino acid sequence and its V-gene family, and reads without a unique V-gene family were dropped. A later analysis removed 592 highly shared, low-generation-probability nucleotide sequences to deal with suspected cross-contamination and a sequencing artifact. A later analysis calculated a clonal expansion index for each public chain from normalized within-repertoire ranks of inferred template counts. Generation probabilities in a later analysis came from a VDJ recombination model fitted to out-of-frame rearrangements, and those results were checked against IGoR. Hypergeometric tests were used in a later analysis to score TCR-TCR, TCR-HLA and TCR-CMV co-occurrence, with a repertoire-size bias correction applied to the TCR pairs. To estimate false discovery rates, a later analysis permuted the HLA or CMV assignments 20 times. A later analysis grouped co-occurring TCRs with DBSCAN, adding TCRdist sequence similarity when clustering within HLA-allele-positive subsets. Repertoires with fewer than 30,000 or more than 120,000 public chains were left out of co-occurrence clustering, as were five repertoires with anomalous nucleotide sharing. In TCRdb, the immuneACCESS table is reduced to in-frame sequences with V and J assigned. These tables do not hold every clone; where another copy was compared, an unresolved V gene accounts for under half, and the others remain unexplained. V and J calls plus clone size are reproduced from that table; the DNA served to infer D and trimming. This sample comprises under 200,000 clones, about four fifths of them detected only once. The top ten constitute about 4.7% of the sample.

Overall results and qualifications from the work: The sequencing pipeline was judged likely to have produced a cluster of highly shared sequence variants as a technical artifact. The presence/absence analyses assumed that sequencing depth was roughly uniform across donors, and that assumption may not be true. Because counts were too low, under 20 rarely observed V segments, including chromosome 9 orphons, were left out of the earlier analysis of 500 to 750 of the donors. A further reported finding was that TCR beta sequences accurately predicted the HLA-A and HLA-B alleles for most subjects in the first cohort. A later analysis found that TCR association rates varied across HLA loci, with DRB1 alleles showing the most associated TCRs and HLA-C alleles the fewest. Most CMV-associated TCR beta chains appeared to be HLA-restricted in a later analysis, and the HLA associations seemed to be driven largely by CMV exposure. According to a later analysis, parvovirus B19, influenza, CMV and Epstein-Barr virus appeared linked to several top co-occurrence clusters. Because some donors lacked HLA typing at each locus, the association tests relied only on the typed subset. In a later analysis, more than 15,000 TCR beta sequences were associated with specific HLA alleles at a false discovery rate of 0.05. The study gave a list of around 170 TCR beta chains associated with cytomegalovirus. A later genetic analysis reported fewer N-insertions in productive TCRs among donors in an Asian-associated ancestry cluster than the roughly 700-donor mean. Cytomegalovirus status was reported to be diagnosed by the classifier with high specificity and sensitivity in both the original and validation cohorts. The authors suggested that the approach could potentially be generalized to other disease states and immunological phenotypes. Three of the identified cytomegalovirus-associated TCR beta chains were confirmed in vitro to be specific for cytomegalovirus antigens. The only immune exposure information available for the cohort was CMV serostatus. Assigning TCR associations to individual alleles was difficult when HLA alleles, especially DR and DQ, strongly co-occurred. A later analysis found that HLA-associated TCR beta chains were more clonally expanded and had lower generation probabilities than equally common non-associated chains. Most TCR sequences were seen in very few donors, while some public TCRs were found in many individuals. V-gene and J-gene trimming of TCR beta chains was associated with a missense DCLRE1C variant in a later genetic analysis, and the association was replicated in an independent cohort. Linkage disequilibrium might explain the correlated functional status among segregating V segments, but an unknown experimental factor could not be ruled out. This cohort had only TCR beta chains sequenced, and the lack of alpha or paired-chain data limited which features could be detected. An earlier analysis of some 560 of the donors showed that most TCR beta V segments appeared in productive rearrangements either about 90% or about 30% of the time, which broadly matched IMGT annotations.

This TCR was recovered from a man in his thirties or forties in good health and CMV-seronegative. What was sequenced was PBMCs.

The nucleotide sequence reads TGTGCCAGCAGTAGGACAGGGGGACGTGAACTAAACACCATATATTTT. It is translated as CASSRTGGRELNTIYF. The chain is made from TRBV28 and TRBJ1-3; 10 bases in between match TRBD1. From its cysteine to its phenylalanine, the CDR3 spans 16 amino acids. The retained sequence is limited to the CDR3, 48 bases, with the frame set at the first base. Germline trimming: 5 bases from V, 6 bases from J; junction bases outside gene matches: 10. CDR1 MDHEN and CDR2 SYDVKM were looked up in the germline V gene. With all but the CDR3 taken from the reference TRBV28 and TRBJ1-3 genes, the full variable domain is: DVKVTQSSRYLVKRTGEKVFLECVQDMDHENMFWYRQDPGLGLRLIYFSYDVKMKEKGDIPEGYSVSREKKERFSLILESASTNQTSMYLCASSRTGGRELNTIYFGEGSWLTVV.